The rows below give T cell receptor beta chains drawn from one sample of a study of blood T cell repertoires in COVID-19. Assay used: immunoSEQ multiplex PCR; TCRdb lists only in-frame clones, some missing. The sample includes about 270,000 clones, over 80% of them seen just once. The sequencing input was peripheral blood. These receptors all stem from a woman between 45 and 65 years old with active or convalescent COVID-19. The CDR3 runs from the conserved cysteine through the conserved F or W. A D gene is named only where the DNA matches it firmly. Size is stated for part of the rows, as once, few or many counts, or as a class when the clone is expanded.

20	once	TRBD2	TRBV18	TRBJ2-2	CASSPNQVLFAGAVTGELFF	TGTGCCAGCTCACCAAATCAAGTTTTATTTGCGGGAGCGGTCACCGGGGAGCTGTTTTTT
13	NA	NA	TRBV3-1/TRBV3-2	TRBJ1-2	CASSQDQGHGYTF	TGTGCCAGCAGCCAAGATCAGGGGCATGGCTACACCTTC
16	few	NA	TRBV15	TRBJ1-3	CATSRDRGASGNTIYF	TGTGCCACCAGCAGAGACCGGGGGGCTTCTGGAAACACCATATATTTT
14	NA	NA	TRBV2	TRBJ1-5	CASSGQGSFQPQHF	TGTGCCAGCAGTGGCCAGGGGAGCTTTCAGCCCCAGCATTTT
14	NA	TRBD1	TRBV30	TRBJ1-2	CAWSERTGFYGYTF	TGTGCCTGGAGTGAAAGGACAGGATTCTATGGCTACACCTTC
13	once	NA	TRBV3-1/TRBV3-2	TRBJ2-5	CASSRGRVETQYF	TGTGCCAGCAGCCGAGGGCGGGTAGAGACCCAGTACTTC
17	NA	NA	TRBV28	TRBJ2-4	CASSLMVQGLAKNIQYF	TGTGCCAGCAGTTTAATGGTCCAGGGCCTGGCCAAAAACATTCAGTACTTC
16	NA	NA	TRBV19	TRBJ1-5	CASSIEEGLGYQPQHF	TGTGCCAGTAGTATAGAAGAGGGTTTGGGGTATCAGCCCCAGCATTTT
14	NA	NA	TRBV3-1/TRBV3-2	TRBJ1-2	CASSQGVEGGGYTF	TGTGCCAGCAGCCAAGGGGTTGAGGGAGGCGGCTACACCTTC
13	NA	NA	TRBV27	TRBJ1-3	CASSLTAGNTIYF	TGTGCCAGCAGTTTGACAGCTGGAAACACCATATATTTT
16	NA	TRBD2	TRBV5-1	TRBJ2-2	CASSFVSSGRTGELFF	TGCGCCAGCAGCTTCGTGTCTAGCGGGCGCACCGGGGAGCTGTTTTTT
14	NA	NA	TRBV4-2	TRBJ1-2	CASSQGYRVGGYTF	TGTGCCAGCAGCCAAGGGTACAGGGTTGGTGGCTACACCTTC
13	few	NA	TRBV5-1	TRBJ1-1	CASRVRSNTEAFF	TGCGCCAGCAGAGTACGGTCCAACACTGAAGCTTTCTTT
15	NA	TRBD2	TRBV2	TRBJ2-1	CASSGGRASYNEQFF	TGTGCCAGCAGTGGCGGGAGAGCCTCCTACAATGAGCAGTTCTTC
14	NA	NA	TRBV18	TRBJ1-5	CASSRGGGNQPQHF	TGTGCCAGCTCCCGAGGGGGTGGCAATCAGCCCCAGCATTTT
14	NA	TRBD1	TRBV19	TRBJ1-2	CASRAGQGLYGYTF	TGTGCCAGTAGGGCGGGACAGGGACTCTATGGCTACACCTTC
16	NA	TRBD2	TRBV30	TRBJ2-3	CAWSVGTRGSADTQYF	TGTGCCTGGAGTGTAGGTACTCGCGGGAGCGCAGATACGCAGTATTTT
13	NA	NA	TRBV7-2	TRBJ1-1	CASSGRMNTEAFF	TGTGCCAGCAGCGGCAGGATGAACACTGAAGCTTTCTTT
13	NA	NA	TRBV19	TRBJ2-7	CASSRGAAGEQYF	TGTGCCAGTAGTCGCGGGGCCGCGGGGGAGCAGTACTTC
15	NA	NA	TRBV24-1	TRBJ1-6	CATSDFEDRNSPLHF	TGTGCCACCAGTGATTTTGAGGACAGAAATTCACCCCTCCACTTT
16	NA	NA	TRBV28	TRBJ1-5	CASTPLRGLSNQPQHF	TGTGCCAGCACCCCTCTCCGGGGATTGAGCAATCAGCCCCAGCATTTT
15	NA	NA	TRBV28	TRBJ1-5	CASSRGQRSNQPQHF	TGTGCCAGCAGTCGCGGACAGAGAAGCAATCAGCCCCAGCATTTT
15	NA	NA	TRBV7-9	TRBJ1-1	CASSFMTGGNTEAFF	TGTGCCAGCAGCTTCATGACAGGAGGGAACACTGAAGCTTTCTTT
15	once	TRBD1	TRBV28	TRBJ1-1	CASSEPGTGNTEAFF	TGTGCCAGCAGTGAACCAGGGACAGGGAACACTGAAGCTTTCTTT
15	once	NA	TRBV2	TRBJ1-6	CASSEAGTGESPLHF	TGTGCCAGCAGTGAGGCGGGCACCGGAGAATCACCCCTCCACTTT
17	NA	TRBD1	TRBV7-8	TRBJ1-1	CASSLITGGFWDTEAFF	TGTGCCAGCAGCTTAATAACAGGGGGCTTTTGGGACACTGAAGCTTTCTTT
16	NA	TRBD2	TRBV9	TRBJ2-3	CASSATSGTGTDTQYF	TGTGCCAGCAGCGCGACTAGCGGGACGGGCACAGATACGCAGTATTTT
14	once	TRBD2	TRBV28	TRBJ2-7	CASRDGGGGNEQYF	TGTGCCAGCAGAGACGGGGGGGGCGGAAACGAGCAGTACTTC
15	NA	TRBD2	TRBV9	TRBJ2-7	CASSPQLAGAYEQYF	TGTGCCAGCAGCCCCCAGCTAGCGGGAGCCTACGAGCAGTACTTC
14	NA	TRBD1	TRBV2	TRBJ2-3	CASSEDRAADTQYF	TGTGCCAGCAGTGAGGACAGGGCGGCAGATACGCAGTATTTT
11	NA	NA	TRBV29-1	TRBJ1-1	CSVVRNTEAFF	TGCAGCGTTGTTAGGAACACTGAAGCTTTCTTT
13	NA	NA	TRBV29-1	TRBJ1-2	CSVVIGAGYGYTF	TGCAGCGTTGTCATAGGGGCCGGCTATGGCTACACCTTC
16	once	TRBD1	TRBV28	TRBJ1-5	CASSLIGETGSKPQHF	TGTGCCAGCAGTTTAATCGGTGAGACAGGGAGTAAGCCCCAGCATTTT
15	NA	TRBD2	TRBV27	TRBJ2-7	CASSSLAGGGNEQYF	TGTGCCAGCAGTTCCCTAGCGGGAGGGGGGAACGAGCAGTACTTC
15	NA	NA	TRBV2	TRBJ1-4	CATKPLTGNNEKLFF	TGTGCCACCAAGCCCTTGACAGGAAATAATGAAAAACTGTTTTTT
16	NA	TRBD2	TRBV2	TRBJ2-7	CASRPTSGRPPYEQYF	TGTGCCAGCAGGCCGACTAGCGGGAGGCCCCCCTACGAGCAGTACTTC
12	NA	NA	TRBV24-1	TRBJ1-3	CATSNTGNTIYF	TGTGCCACCAGTAACACTGGAAACACCATATATTTT
13	NA	TRBD1	TRBV12-5	TRBJ2-1	CASGDRTSNEQFF	TGTGCTAGTGGGGACAGGACAAGCAATGAGCAGTTCTTC
18	NA	NA	TRBV27	TRBJ1-2	CASSLRGARLQGNYGYTF	TGTGCCAGCAGTTTACGTGGGGCGCGCCTACAGGGAAACTATGGCTACACCTTC
14	many	NA	TRBV6-1	TRBJ1-1	CASSETWLNTEAFF	TGTGCCAGCAGTGAAACCTGGCTGAACACTGAAGCTTTCTTT